The 28 T cell receptor beta chains reported below all come from one sample, sequenced in a study of blood T cells in healthy people across ages. The authors ran a second PCR of about 7 to 11 cycles using a sample-barcoded 5' primer and a J-beta primer mix. TCRdb re-called the 5' RACE reads through MiXCR, storing one row per CDR3 protein. This table holds a few hundred thousand distinct CDR3 sequences, 45% to 60% found once. The sample was blood. The receptors stem from a man aged 55-75 years in good health.

This clonotype appeared a few times. V gene TRBV7-3 combines with J gene TRBJ1-2; weak D call: TRBD1 (6 bases). Germline CDR1 SGHTA, CDR2 FQGTGA. V lost 2 bases and J 0 bases, leaving 13 bases between the germline ends. The CDR3 loop spans 16 amino acids. The CDR3 sequence: CASSLDGTLANYGYTF. For the CDR3, the DNA is TGTGCCAGCAGCTTAGACGGGACACTTGCTAACTATGGCTACACCTTC.

This clonotype was detected a few times. J is TRBJ2-7 and V is TRBV19; no reliable D call. The CDR3 is made up of 12 amino acids. V lost 4 bases to trimming and J lost 4 bases, with 8 bases between them. Germline V lookup: CDR1 LNHDA, CDR2 SQIVND (reference sequence). The CDR3: CASSTDGYEQYF. Here the CDR3 DNA reads TGTGCCAGTAGTACGGACGGGTACGAGCAGTACTTC.

This chain joins TRBV20-1 and TRBJ2-1; 11 bases agree with TRBD2. With 5 bases clipped from V and 4 bases from J, the junction kept 10 bases outside the gene matches. The CDR3 spans 16 residues. Germline V gene lookup returns CDR1 DFQATT and CDR2 SNEGSKA (reference sequence). The CDR3, as DNA: TGCAGTGCTGGTCCCCTAGCGGGAGGATGGTACAATGAGCAGTTCTTC. It specifies CSAGPLAGGWYNEQFF.

Only a few counts were recorded for this clonotype. The gene calls are TRBV10-3 and TRBJ1-2; D ambiguous. V gave up 0 bases and J gave up 7 bases, with 3 bases separating them. The CDR3 is 11 amino acids. Germline CDR1 ENHRY, CDR2 SYGVKD. This CDR3 reads CAISESRGYTF. The CDR3 region has the DNA TGTGCCATCAGTGAGTCTCGTGGCTACACCTTC.

This sequence joins TRBV6-6 and TRBJ2-5; D tentatively reads TRBD1 or TRBD2 (6 bases each). CDR1 and CDR2 from the germline V gene are MNHNY and SVGAGI (reference sequence). V lost 7 bases, J lost 4 bases, and 13 bases lay in between. There are 13 residues in the CDR3. The CDR3 region is CASNQGTVETQYF. The CDR3 coding sequence is TGTGCCAGCAACCAGGGGACTGTAGAGACCCAGTACTTC.

This clonotype was detected a few times. The chain carries TRBV5-5 and TRBJ1-4, with TRBD1 matching over 10 bases. CDR1 and CDR2 (germline): SGHKS, YYEKEE (reference sequence). J was trimmed by 8 bases and V by 4 bases; bases with no gene match: 8. This CDR3 is 15 amino acids long. The CDR3, as DNA: TGTGCCAGCAGCGTGGACAGGGGGGGTCAAGAAAAACTGTTTTTT. The encoded protein is CASSVDRGGQEKLFF.

The chain joins TRBV5-1 to TRBJ2-3; 12 nucleotides line up with TRBD2. The CDR3 covers 15 residues. The germline gives CDR1 SGHRS, CDR2 YFSETQ. J lost 6 bases, V lost 7 bases, and 9 bases had no gene match. Here the CDR3 reads CASQQSSGRGDTQYF. The CDR3 DNA follows: TGCGCCAGCCAGCAGTCTAGCGGGAGGGGCGATACGCAGTATTTT.

With respect to this clonotype: It may be a read error: a sequence one base away is much more abundant. The gene calls are TRBV5-6 and TRBJ2-7; 9 bases align to TRBD2. This CDR3 contains 15 residues. From germline, CDR1 is SGHDT and CDR2 YYEEEE. V was clipped by 0 bases and J by 7 bases; unmatched bases: 8. The CDR3 nucleotides read TGTGCCAGCAGCTTGGGCGGGGGGGTGATCGGTGAGCAGTACTTC. This translates into CASSLGGGVIGEQYF.

V usage is TRBV6-2 or TRBV6-3 and J usage is TRBJ2-3, with D perhaps matching TRBD1 (5 bases). CDR3 size: 16 residues. Germline assignment: CDR1 MNHEY and CDR2 SVGEGT. V was trimmed by 4 bases and J by 4 bases, leaving 18 bases between them. CDR3 coding DNA: TGTGCCAGCAGTTTCCGTTGGGGCCTGGTGCCAGATACGCAGTATTTT. Translated, it gives CASSFRWGLVPDTQYF.

In this sample, this clonotype turned up a few times. This chain connects TRBV7-8 to TRBJ1-1; D is perhaps TRBD1 (6 bases). Trimming took 7 bases from V and 1 from J, leaving 16 bases between them. The CDR3 consists of 15 residues. Germline-derived CDR1 and CDR2 are SGHVS and FQNEAQ. CDR3 DNA: TGTGCCAGCACCAAAACCCCGGGACAGAACACTGAAGCTTTCTTT. Encoded protein: CASTKTPGQNTEAFF. Together with reference TRBV7-8 and TRBJ1-1, the CDR3 gives the full variable domain: GAGVSQSPRYKVAKRGQDVALRCDPISGHVSLFWYQQALGQGPEFLTYFQNEAQLDKSGLPSDRFFAERPEGSVSTLKIQRTQQEDSAVYLCASTKTPGQNTEAFFGQGTRLTVV.

The CDR3 DNA reads as TGTGCCAGCAGTTTGCACCCTGGGCCGCGTCCAGATACGCAGTATTTT. Translating it yields CASSLHPGPRPDTQYF. The rearrangement links TRBV28 to TRBJ2-3; D not certain. V shed 3 bases and J shed 4 bases, with 17 bases lying between them. Germline CDR1 MDHEN, CDR2 SYDVKM. The CDR3 runs to 16 residues.

V is TRBV30 and J is TRBJ1-1; D might be TRBD1 (6 bases). This CDR3 is built from 12 residues. The V and J ends lost 8 bases and 3 bases respectively, with 13 bases between them. The germline V gene encodes CDR1 GTSNPN and CDR2 SVGIG (reference sequence). In DNA, the CDR3 is TGTGCCGGGGCAGGGGACTACACTGAAGCTTTCTTT. Translation gives CAGAGDYTEAFF.

About this clonotype: This may be a read error: a much more frequent sequence differs by one nucleotide. V is TRBV6-2 or TRBV6-3 and J is TRBJ1-2, with TRBD1 matching 7 bases. The CDR3 consists of 15 residues. Germline V gene sequence: CDR1 MNHEY, CDR2 SVGEGT. CDR3 nucleotide sequence: TGTGCCGGCAGAACGGGACAGAGAGCTAACTATGGCTACACCTTC. Translation: CAGRTGQRANYGYTF.

This clonotype was seen many times. The rearrangement uses TRBV7-2 and TRBJ2-5; unclear D gene. The V end was cut by 6 bases, the J end by 1 base, with 3 bases between. CDR3 size: 11 residues. Germline-derived CDR1 and CDR2 are SGHTA and FQGNSA. The CDR3 reads CASRFQETQYF. In DNA form, the CDR3 reads TGTGCCAGCAGGTTCCAAGAGACCCAGTACTTC.

The chain carries TRBV7-6 and TRBJ2-1; 9 bases match TRBD2. With 3 bases clipped from V and 8 bases from J, the junction kept 11 bases outside the gene matches. Germline values: CDR1 SGHVS, CDR2 FNYEAQ. The CDR3 totals 16 residues. CDR3 loop: CASSLAGGGRAYEQFF. The CDR3 DNA reads TGTGCCAGCAGCTTGGCGGGGGGCGGGAGGGCCTATGAGCAGTTCTTC.

The chain recombines TRBV28 with TRBJ2-7; D may correspond to TRBD1 or TRBD2 (5 bases each). Germline lookup yields CDR1 MDHEN and CDR2 SYDVKM. This CDR3 contains 15 residues. The V end was cut by 5 bases, the J end by 0 bases, with 14 bases between. CDR3 bases: TGTGCCAGCAGTGGCCCCGGGACCAACTCCTACGAGCAGTACTTC. Protein: CASSGPGTNSYEQYF. Drawing the rest from reference TRBV28 and TRBJ2-7, the complete variable domain is DVKVTQSSRYLVKRTGEKVFLECVQDMDHENMFWYRQDPGLGLRLIYFSYDVKMKEKGDIPEGYSVSREKKERFSLILESASTNQTSMYLCASSGPGTNSYEQYFGPGTRLTVT.

This clonotype appeared a few times. The rearrangement uses TRBV11-3 and TRBJ2-5; D gene unclear. CDR1 is SGHNT and CDR2 is YENEEA in the germline V gene. The V and J ends lost 1 base and 4 bases respectively, with 7 bases between them. The CDR3 runs 13 residues. CDR3 region: CASSLGPRETQYF. Written as DNA, the CDR3 is TGTGCCAGCAGCTTAGGGCCCCGAGAGACCCAGTACTTC.

This chain uses TRBV28 with TRBJ2-1; TRBD1 matches at 10 bases. Matching the DNA end better, TRBJ2-7 makes the J call doubtful. CDR3 length equals 16 residues. Per the germline V gene, CDR1 is MDHEN and CDR2 is SYDVKM. This chain's CDR3 is CASSPTGGRAYNEQYF. The CDR3 DNA follows: TGTGCCAGCAGCCCGACAGGGGGCCGGGCTTACAATGAGCAGTACTTC.

The chain uses TRBV20-1 and TRBJ2-7, with D perhaps TRBD1 (6 bases). Trimming pared 2 bases from V and 0 bases from J, leaving 11 bases between. Germline lookup yields CDR1 DFQATT and CDR2 SNEGSKA (reference sequence). The CDR3 is 14 residues long. CDR3 sequence (DNA): TGCAGTGCTAGAAGTCAGGGGATCTCCTACGAGCAGTACTTC. Amino acids: CSARSQGISYEQYF.

This clonotype was picked up a small number of times. V and J are TRBV12-3 or TRBV12-4 and TRBJ1-2; D uncertain. Between the trimmed V and J ends, which lost 1 base and 7 bases, there was a span of 10 bases. The length of the CDR3 is 13 residues. The CDR3 sequence: CASSLGRMGGYTF. In nucleotides, the CDR3 is TGTGCCAGCAGTTTAGGGAGGATGGGTGGCTACACCTTC.

V is TRBV5-1 and J is TRBJ1-5; maybe TRBD1 (6 bases). The CDR3 sequence is 14 residues long. The ends were cut back, 4 bases at V and 7 bases at J, with 15 bases in the middle. The germline CDR1 and CDR2 sequences are SGHRS and YFSETQ. The CDR3 sequence: CASSNHRVRQPQHF. The CDR3, as DNA: TGCGCCAGCAGCAATCACAGGGTGAGACAGCCCCAGCATTTT.

In the case of this clonotype: One junction end does not reproduce the germline sequence, and a read error may be involved. The chain has TRBV5-4 and TRBJ1-6; D is possibly TRBD1 (6 bases). Germline-derived CDR1 and CDR2 are SGHNT and YYREEE (reference sequence). The CDR3 is 14 residues long. The CDR3 loop is CASSFPGTTTPPHF. CDR3 bases: TGTGCCAGCAGTTTTCCCGGGACAACGACACCCCCCCACTTT.

The chain recombines TRBV3-1 with TRBJ2-5; the D is unclear. The CDR3 has 12 residues. V dropped 4 bases and J dropped 6 bases, with 9 bases sitting between them. Germline V gives CDR1 LGHDT, CDR2 YNNKEL (reference sequence). The CDR3: CASSPSVQTQYF. For the CDR3, the DNA is TGTGCCAGCAGCCCTTCGGTCCAGACCCAGTACTTC.

The chain combines TRBV5-1 with TRBJ2-4; D possibly matches TRBD1 or TRBD2 (6 bases each). Judging by the DNA end, TRBJ2-7 fits better; the J call may be wrong. The CDR3 runs to 17 residues. Germline V gene sequence: CDR1 SGHRS, CDR2 YFSETQ. This CDR3 reads CASSLVEGGTPPFEQYF. In nucleotides, the CDR3 is TGCGCCAGCAGCCTCGTGGAAGGAGGGACACCACCCTTCGAGCAGTACTTC.

The chain is built from TRBV30 and TRBJ2-7, with D perhaps matching TRBD1 (6 bases). The CDR3 has 13 residues. Germline V gives CDR1 GTSNPN, CDR2 SVGIG (reference sequence). V lost 8 bases to trimming and J lost 0 bases, with 14 bases between them. The CDR3 loop reads CAVRQDSSYEQYF. CDR3 coding DNA: TGTGCCGTTAGACAGGACAGCTCCTACGAGCAGTACTTC.

This clonotype was seen just once. J is TRBJ2-1 and V is TRBV9; the match to TRBD2 covers 16 bases. V lost 5 bases, J lost 3 bases, and 11 bases stayed unmatched. The CDR3 totals 19 residues. CDR1 and CDR2 (germline): SGDLS, YYNGEE. CDR3 in DNA: TGTGCCAGCAGTGTGGGACTAGCGGGAGGGCCCGGGATCTACAATGAGCAGTTCTTC. This codes for CASSVGLAGGPGIYNEQFF.

This clonotype has a handful of counts. The chain couples TRBV2 to TRBJ1-6; D possibly corresponds to TRBD1 (5 bases). Germline V gives CDR1 SNHLY, CDR2 FYNNEI. V was shortened by 3 bases and J by 2 bases, with 14 bases between the two germline ends. The CDR3 totals 17 residues. This chain's CDR3 is CASSDDGGGTYNSPLHF. CDR3 DNA: TGTGCCAGCAGTGACGACGGGGGAGGTACCTATAATTCACCCCTCCACTTT.

This rearrangement joins TRBV9 to TRBJ1-1; 8 bases are shared with TRBD1. The V and J ends lost 6 bases and 4 bases, in that order; junction bases with no gene match: 14. Looked up from germline, CDR1 is SGDLS and CDR2 is YYNGEE. This CDR3 is 16 amino acids long. The chain's CDR3 is CASTGRIGQGSTEAFF. The CDR3 DNA follows: TGTGCCAGCACCGGACGGATAGGACAGGGAAGCACTGAAGCTTTCTTT.